This TCR beta chain stems from a study of blood T cells in healthy people across ages. Broader study findings: Donors of long life had a larger count of naive CD4+ cells and greater diversity than aged donors.

Primers used in a second PCR of roughly 7 to 12 cycles were a sample-barcoded 5' primer and a J-beta primer mix. TCRdb passed the 5' RACE reads through MiXCR, listing each CDR3 protein once. The data contain 800,000 to 950,000 distinct CDR3 sequences, 35% to 40% of them singletons. This clonotype was seen just once. As yet, its antigen is unknown. The receptor's source is a man in his late teens or twenties in good health. Sequenced: blood.

CDR3 nucleotide sequence: TGCGCCAGCAGCCCTCCGGGGGGCACCGGGGAGCTGTTTTTT. Amino acids: CASSPPGGTGELFF. J is TRBJ2-2 and V is TRBV4-1; the match to TRBD2 covers 7 bases. Trimming at V came to 4 bases and at J to 4 bases, leaving 3 bases not matched to a gene. The CDR3 spans 14 residues. Germline CDR1 is MGHRA and CDR2 is YSYEKL.